This T cell receptor beta chain appears in the sequencing data of a study of T cells expressing NK-cell markers. The V gene's germline CDR1 is SQVTM and CDR2 ANQGSEA. The CDR3 totals 13 residues. Whole-study findings and limits: The CD3+CD56-NKG2C+ fraction of several donors was also led by these clonotypes. As a fraction of CD8+ T cells, dominant NKG2C+ clonotypes reached about 1.0-7.0% in 5 or 6 donors. What remained unclear was the HCMV specificity of expanded NKG2C+ T cell clones.

Beta-chain TCR cDNA was generated via 5'RACE template switching with UMIs. Using the 5' RACE reads, TCRdb records one entry per CDR3 protein without DNA. The record lists approximately 460,000 distinct CDR3 sequences, of which the ten most abundant hold more than 7%. A note on this clonotype: Its antigen is not known.

Sequencing input: blood T cells: a sorted CD56 or NKG2C T cell subset, CD4+ or CD8+ T cells, or bulk PBMC T cells (not recorded which). The rearrangement links TRBV29-1 to TRBJ2-7; TCRdb returns TRBD1, unconfirmable since there is no DNA. This clonotype originated in a woman between 18 and 69 years old in good health. The CDR3 loop reads CSARGQGEREQYF.